This entry describes one T cell receptor beta chain. Its antigen is not identified. Antigen-specific CD4+ T cells were expanded with viral peptide pools in the ViraFEST assay before sequencing. Subsequent to a culture period of about nine days, CD4+ T cells were isolated. Nucleocapsid antibody tests were negative, and the vaccine recipients had no prior SARS-CoV-2 infection. The CDR3 loop spans 14 amino acids. The germline V gene encodes CDR1 KGHDR and CDR2 SFDVKD. V was trimmed by 4 bases and J by 5 bases, leaving 11 bases between them. Sequencing was performed with immunoSEQ multiplex PCR; in TCRdb, only in-frame clones are kept and a portion is missing. The sample carries some 60,000 clones, approximately 76% recorded once. This specimen comes from a study of vaccination effects on CD4 cells after COVID-19. The study's findings and limits: Healthy vaccinees had only 1 of 255 vaccine-induced clones cross-react with common cold coronaviruses.

The origin of this receptor is a human donor who received a COVID-19 vaccine. The chain has TRBV24-1 and TRBJ2-1; D unclear. The sequences come from CD4+ T cells from PBMCs cultured with HCoV-NL63 spike peptides, collected before COVID-19 vaccination. The CDR3, as DNA: TGTGCCACCAGTGACCCCGTGGCTCACAATGAGCAGTTCTTC. It yields the protein CATSDPVAHNEQFF.